The present T cell receptor (beta chain) was sequenced within a study of OX40 agonist ivuxolimab in advanced cancers. The V gene lost 4 bases and the J gene lost 4 bases, with 13 bases spanning the gap. Germline CDR1 SGHTA, CDR2 FQGNSA. The CDR3 length is 14 residues. Sequencing was performed with immunoSEQ multiplex PCR; in TCRdb, only in-frame clones are kept and a portion is missing. The repertoire holds about 47,000 clones, with around 88% as singletons. J is TRBJ1-2 and V is TRBV7-2; D unresolved. The sequence came from an adult with an advanced solid tumor such as melanoma, head and neck, liver or kidney cancer. The sequencing used CD4+ or CD8+ T cells sorted from blood, collected in a trial of the OX40 agonist ivuxolimab. The CDR3 sequence is CASSSSDGVYGYTF. The CDR3 DNA follows: TGTGCCAGCAGCTCCTCAGACGGAGTCTATGGCTACACCTTC. The whole variable domain, filled in from reference TRBV7-2 and TRBJ1-2, reads GAGVSQSPSNKVTEKGKDVELRCDPISGHTALYWYRQSLGQGLEFLIYFQGNSAPDKSGLPSDRFSAERTGGSVSTLTIQRTQQEDSAVYLCASSSSDGVYGYTFGSGTRLTVV.